This T cell receptor (beta chain) appears in the sequencing data of a study of early stage breast cancer tumors. General study points: Tumors had approximately 2.5-fold higher T cell density than normal breast.

In regard to this clone: Antigen specificity is unknown.

Some clones are missing from TCRdb's copy, which holds only in-frame ones; the method was immunoSEQ multiplex PCR. The repertoire holds 70,000 or so clones, with less than 90% as singletons. This sequence was found in a person aged 35 to 50 with breast cancer. The sample taken for sequencing was blood.

CDR3 DNA sequence: TGTGCCAGCAGCCAAACGGGGGGGGCCGGCGTCCTGACTTTC. Its protein product is CASSQTGGAGVLTF. The V call is TRBV9, the J call TRBJ2-6; 8 nucleotides match TRBD2. The CDR3 consists of 14 residues. V dropped 4 bases and J dropped 12; count of bases not matched to a gene: 9. Germline CDR1 reads SGDLS; CDR2 reads YYNGEE.